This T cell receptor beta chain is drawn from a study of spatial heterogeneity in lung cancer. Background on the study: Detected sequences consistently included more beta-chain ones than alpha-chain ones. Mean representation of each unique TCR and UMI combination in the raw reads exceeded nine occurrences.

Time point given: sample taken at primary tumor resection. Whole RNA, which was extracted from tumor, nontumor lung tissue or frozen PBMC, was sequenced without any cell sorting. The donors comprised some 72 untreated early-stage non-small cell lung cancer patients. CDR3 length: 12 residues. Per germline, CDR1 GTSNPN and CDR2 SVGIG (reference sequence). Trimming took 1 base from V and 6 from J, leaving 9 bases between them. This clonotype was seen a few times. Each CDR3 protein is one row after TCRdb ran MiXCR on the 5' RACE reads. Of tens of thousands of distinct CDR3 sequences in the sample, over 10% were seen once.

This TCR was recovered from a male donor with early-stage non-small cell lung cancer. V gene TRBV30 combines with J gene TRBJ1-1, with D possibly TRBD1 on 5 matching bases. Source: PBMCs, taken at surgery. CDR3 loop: CAWSGTGPEAFF. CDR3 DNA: TGTGCCTGGAGTGGTACGGGACCTGAAGCTTTCTTT.